This passage covers 5 T cell receptor beta chains from one sample sequenced in a study of radiation and T cells in renal cell carcinoma. TCRdb's copy holds only in-frame clones and misses some; the assay was immunoSEQ multiplex PCR. The repertoire includes some 130,000 clones, more than 75% of them detected once, and 5.8% sits in the top ten. The time point denotes: blood 2 weeks post-SBRT. Stated treatment: 15 Gy SBRT to primary tumor, nephrectomy 4 weeks later. The material sequenced was blood, taken from a patient whose treatment included radiotherapy and nephrectomy. These receptors all come from a woman between 65 and 79 years old with renal cell carcinoma.

The gene calls are TRBV6-5 and TRBJ1-4; a possible D gene is TRBD1 (6 bases). The germline V and J ends were trimmed by 2 bases and 0 bases, with 7 bases remaining between them. The V gene's germline CDR1 is MNHEY and CDR2 SVGAGI. This CDR3 is 15 amino acids long. For the CDR3, the DNA is TGTGCCAGCAGTTACACAGGGACAACTAATGAAAAACTGTTTTTT. It translates to CASSYTGTTNEKLFF.

CDR3 coding DNA: TGCGCCAGCAGCCGCTGGGGGGGGAAGGAAGAAAAACTGTTTTTT. The encoded protein is CASSRWGGKEEKLFF. The rearrangement joins TRBV5-1 to TRBJ1-4; TRBD1 might be the D (5 bases). Germline values: CDR1 SGHRS, CDR2 YFSETQ. V shed 4 bases and J shed 8 bases, with 18 bases lying between them. The CDR3 is 15 residues long.

This clone showed up just once. This rearrangement joins TRBV11-3 to TRBJ1-2; D unclear. The V gene's germline CDR1 is SGHNT and CDR2 YENEEA. The germline V and J ends were trimmed by 4 bases and 4 bases, with 10 bases remaining between them. The CDR3 has 13 amino acids. CDR3 protein: CASSSSKGYGYTF. CDR3 DNA: TGTGCCAGCAGCTCGAGCAAAGGCTATGGCTACACCTTC.

This clone has only one observation. DNA of the CDR3: TGTGCCTGGAGTGTATCGAAAACAGGGATGAGCAATCAGCCCCAGCATTTT. Its protein product is CAWSVSKTGMSNQPQHF. The V and J genes are TRBV30 and TRBJ1-5; a possible D gene is TRBD1 (6 bases). CDR3 length equals 17 residues. Per germline, CDR1 GTSNPN and CDR2 SVGIG (reference sequence). V shed 0 bases and J shed 1 base, with 16 bases lying between them.

V is TRBV7-6 and J is TRBJ2-1; 8 bases align to TRBD1. CDR1 is SGHVS, CDR2 FNYEAQ, per germline. There are 16 residues in the CDR3. V shed 3 bases and J 5 bases; nucleotides not matched to a gene: 9. The CDR3 DNA sequence: TGTGCCAGCAGCTTGCGCCGACAGGGGACGGACAATGAGCAGTTCTTC. Translating it yields CASSLRRQGTDNEQFF.